Sequencing of this TCR beta chain was carried out in a study of Ad26.COV2.S vaccination and SARS-CoV-2 variants. Study-level background: Within the COV1001 Ad26.COV2.S trial arm, the donor was enrolled. Each vaccinee took Ad26.COV2.S intramuscularly, once or twice 56 days apart. Study observations and caveats: People who got the vaccine or the placebo had similar non-spike TCR breadth. Those who received the vaccine showed greater spike-specific TCR breadth than those given placebo.

Sample treatment: 15 to 20 received Ad26.COV2.S at low or high dose, single or two shots; five or six received placebo; per-sample allocation not given. Sampling happened 63 days after the first vaccine or placebo injection. Measured with immunoSEQ multiplex PCR; TCRdb has only the in-frame clones, and not every one. Among some 500,000 clones listed, roughly nine tenths were seen once. This CDR3 has 16 amino acids. Trimming took off 1 base at V and 4 bases at J, with 13 bases between the two ends. This clone was counted a single time. The target antigen is unknown. Sequences were derived from peripheral blood, sampled in a trial of Ad26.COV2.S vaccine versus placebo. The chain is built from TRBV6-7 and TRBJ2-2; no definite D call. TRBV6-7 is flagged as an ORF with uncertain function. This sequence originates from a person aged 18-65 years who received the Ad26.COV2.S COVID-19 vaccine or a placebo. CDR3 in amino acids: CASSYYKVFGTGELFF. The CDR3 bases are TGTGCCAGCAGTTACTACAAGGTGTTTGGCACCGGGGAGCTGTTTTTT.